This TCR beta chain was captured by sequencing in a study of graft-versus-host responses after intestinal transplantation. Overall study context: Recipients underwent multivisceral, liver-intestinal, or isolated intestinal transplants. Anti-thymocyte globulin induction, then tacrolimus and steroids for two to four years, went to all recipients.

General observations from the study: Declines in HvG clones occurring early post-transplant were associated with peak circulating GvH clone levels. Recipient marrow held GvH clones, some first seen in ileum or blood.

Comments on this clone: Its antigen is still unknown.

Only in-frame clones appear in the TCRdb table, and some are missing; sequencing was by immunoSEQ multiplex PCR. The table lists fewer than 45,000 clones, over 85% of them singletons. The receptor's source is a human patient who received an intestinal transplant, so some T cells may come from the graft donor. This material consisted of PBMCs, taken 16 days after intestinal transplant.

CDR3: CASSLATSVLYEQYF. The CDR3 DNA reads TGCGCCAGCAGCTTGGCTACTAGCGTTCTCTACGAGCAGTACTTC. The chain is built from TRBV5-1 and TRBJ2-7; 7 nucleotides agree with TRBD2. V was pared by 0 bases and J by 3 bases, with 6 bases of the junction left unmatched. This CDR3 contains 15 residues. The V gene's germline CDR1 is SGHRS and CDR2 YFSETQ.